This is a list of T cell receptor beta chains from one sample in a study of cytomegalovirus exposure and HLA in healthy donors. Measured with immunoSEQ multiplex PCR; TCRdb has only the in-frame clones, and not every one. The data contain 150,000 to 180,000 clones, roughly 80% of them singletons. Sequencing was performed on PBMCs. These receptor sequences come from a woman in her thirties or forties in good health and CMV-seronegative. The CDR3 runs from the conserved cysteine through the conserved F or W. A D gene is named only where the DNA matches it firmly. Clone size is given for some rows only: seen once, a few or many times, or a class if the clone is expanded.

CDR3 protein: CASSFRGDGYTF; CDR3 DNA: TGTGCCAGCAGCTTTCGGGGGGATGGCTACACCTTC; V gene: TRBV7-9; D gene: NA; J gene: TRBJ1-2; clone size: NA
CDR3 protein: CASTLEGDMNTEAFF; CDR3 DNA: TGTGCCAGCACCCTAGAGGGAGATATGAACACTGAAGCTTTCTTT; V gene: TRBV6-1; D gene: NA; J gene: TRBJ1-1; clone size: few
CDR3 protein: CASSHRLAGGLDEQFF; CDR3 DNA: TGTGCCAGCAGTCACCGACTAGCGGGAGGGCTAGATGAGCAGTTCTTC; V gene: TRBV27; D gene: TRBD2; J gene: TRBJ2-1; clone size: NA
CDR3 protein: CASTQKGAEAFF; CDR3 DNA: TGTGCCAGCACCCAAAAAGGGGCTGAAGCTTTCTTT; V gene: TRBV6-5; D gene: NA; J gene: TRBJ1-1; clone size: NA
CDR3 protein: CASSFRTPTDTQYF; CDR3 DNA: TGTGCCAGCAGCTTCAGGACACCCACAGATACGCAGTATTTT; V gene: TRBV5-6; D gene: NA; J gene: TRBJ2-3; clone size: few
CDR3 protein: CASSQDGQGGDEQYF; CDR3 DNA: TGCGCCAGCAGCCAAGATGGGCAGGGGGGAGACGAGCAGTACTTC; V gene: TRBV4-1; D gene: NA; J gene: TRBJ2-7; clone size: NA
CDR3 protein: CASSEAGANTEAFF; CDR3 DNA: TGCGCCAGCAGTGAGGCAGGGGCGAACACTGAAGCTTTCTTT; V gene: TRBV10-2; D gene: NA; J gene: TRBJ1-1; clone size: NA
CDR3 protein: CASSFGTSGRADLGPGELFF; CDR3 DNA: TGCGCCAGCAGCTTCGGGACTAGCGGGAGGGCCGATTTGGGCCCCGGGGAGCTGTTTTTT; V gene: TRBV5-1; D gene: TRBD2; J gene: TRBJ2-2; clone size: NA
CDR3 protein: CASSLGSPGLADNEQFF; CDR3 DNA: TGTGCCAGCAGTTTGGGGTCCCCGGGACTAGCGGACAATGAGCAGTTCTTC; V gene: TRBV27; D gene: TRBD2; J gene: TRBJ2-1; clone size: NA
CDR3 protein: CASSEGFRGGNGYTF; CDR3 DNA: TGTGCCAGCAGTGAGGGGTTTAGGGGGGGGAATGGCTACACCTTC; V gene: TRBV6-1; D gene: NA; J gene: TRBJ1-2; clone size: NA
CDR3 protein: CASSLAQGAGGYTF; CDR3 DNA: TGCGCCAGCAGCTTGGCCCAGGGGGCAGGGGGCTACACCTTC; V gene: TRBV5-1; D gene: TRBD1; J gene: TRBJ1-2; clone size: few
CDR3 protein: CASSMVDEKLFF; CDR3 DNA: TGCGCCAGCAGCATGGTAGATGAAAAACTGTTTTTT; V gene: TRBV4-1; D gene: NA; J gene: TRBJ1-4; clone size: NA
CDR3 protein: CASSENLMGHGYTF; CDR3 DNA: TGCGCCAGCAGTGAAAACCTGATGGGGCATGGCTACACCTTC; V gene: TRBV10-1; D gene: NA; J gene: TRBJ1-2; clone size: NA
CDR3 protein: CASSGDTANTEAFF; CDR3 DNA: TGTGCCAGCAGTGGAGACACCGCGAACACTGAAGCTTTCTTT; V gene: TRBV6-1; D gene: NA; J gene: TRBJ1-1; clone size: NA
CDR3 protein: CAWSLYQGAGSYEQYF; CDR3 DNA: TGTGCCTGGAGTCTCTACCAGGGGGCTGGCTCCTACGAGCAGTACTTC; V gene: TRBV30; D gene: TRBD1; J gene: TRBJ2-7; clone size: NA
CDR3 protein: CASSLLAGGSDTQYF; CDR3 DNA: TGTGCCAGCAGTTTACTAGCGGGAGGCTCAGATACGCAGTATTTT; V gene: TRBV6-1; D gene: TRBD2; J gene: TRBJ2-3; clone size: NA
CDR3 protein: CARSAGLGFVYEQFF; CDR3 DNA: TGTGCCAGAAGCGCGGGACTAGGATTTGTCTATGAGCAGTTCTTC; V gene: TRBV7-5; D gene: NA; J gene: TRBJ2-1; clone size: few
CDR3 protein: CASSLGSGGAADTQYF; CDR3 DNA: TGTGCCAGCAGCTTGGGTAGCGGGGGGGCAGCAGATACGCAGTATTTT; V gene: TRBV5-8; D gene: TRBD2; J gene: TRBJ2-3; clone size: NA
CDR3 protein: CASSRTFPGGNYGYTF; CDR3 DNA: TGCGCCAGCAGCCGGACCTTTCCAGGGGGTAACTATGGCTACACCTTC; V gene: TRBV4-1; D gene: TRBD1; J gene: TRBJ1-2; clone size: NA
CDR3 protein: CASSPLYPRNQPQHF; CDR3 DNA: TGTGCCAGCTCTCCACTATATCCGCGGAATCAGCCCCAGCATTTT; V gene: TRBV6-1; D gene: NA; J gene: TRBJ1-5; clone size: NA
CDR3 protein: CASSLERASYEQYF; CDR3 DNA: TGTGCCAGCAGCTTGGAGCGAGCCTCCTACGAGCAGTACTTC; V gene: TRBV5-4; D gene: NA; J gene: TRBJ2-7; clone size: NA
CDR3 protein: CASSCPGDRGPNEQFF; CDR3 DNA: TGTGCCAGCAGTTGTCCCGGGGACAGGGGACCCAATGAGCAGTTCTTC; V gene: TRBV6-7; D gene: TRBD1; J gene: TRBJ2-1; clone size: NA
CDR3 protein: CASREAGGNEKLFF; CDR3 DNA: TGTGCCAGCAGGGAGGCAGGGGGTAATGAAAAACTGTTTTTT; V gene: TRBV6-5; D gene: TRBD1; J gene: TRBJ1-4; clone size: NA
CDR3 protein: CASSRLNRAPGEKLFF; CDR3 DNA: TGTGCCAGCAGCAGACTAAACCGGGCCCCCGGGGAAAAACTGTTTTTT; V gene: TRBV7-6; D gene: NA; J gene: TRBJ1-4; clone size: NA
CDR3 protein: CASRPLGTSYEQYF; CDR3 DNA: TGTGCCAGCAGGCCCCTAGGCACCTCCTACGAGCAGTACTTC; V gene: TRBV6-6; D gene: NA; J gene: TRBJ2-7; clone size: NA
CDR3 protein: CASSSIQRMNTEAFF; CDR3 DNA: TGTGCCAGCAGCTCCATACAGAGAATGAACACTGAAGCTTTCTTT; V gene: TRBV7-8; D gene: NA; J gene: TRBJ1-1; clone size: NA
CDR3 protein: CASSYLTSRYEQYF; CDR3 DNA: TGTGCCAGCAGTTACCTGACAAGTCGCTACGAGCAGTACTTC; V gene: TRBV6-5; D gene: NA; J gene: TRBJ2-7; clone size: few
CDR3 protein: CAITPGQGETQYF; CDR3 DNA: TGTGCCATCACCCCAGGACAGGGAGAGACCCAGTACTTC; V gene: TRBV10-3; D gene: TRBD1; J gene: TRBJ2-5; clone size: NA
CDR3 protein: CASSLAQENYGYTF; CDR3 DNA: TGTGCCAGCAGCTTAGCTCAGGAAAACTATGGCTACACCTTC; V gene: TRBV11-3; D gene: NA; J gene: TRBJ1-2; clone size: once
CDR3 protein: CASSLGEGGHTEAFF; CDR3 DNA: TGTGCCAGCAGTTTGGGGGAGGGAGGTCACACTGAAGCTTTCTTT; V gene: TRBV28; D gene: NA; J gene: TRBJ1-1; clone size: NA
CDR3 protein: CAWSYGGGSEQYF; CDR3 DNA: TGTGCCTGGAGCTACGGGGGTGGATCCGAGCAGTACTTC; V gene: TRBV30; D gene: NA; J gene: TRBJ2-7; clone size: NA
CDR3 protein: CSVEARDRPHEQFF; CDR3 DNA: TGCAGCGTTGAAGCCCGGGACAGACCCCATGAGCAGTTCTTC; V gene: TRBV29-1; D gene: TRBD1; J gene: TRBJ2-1; clone size: NA
CDR3 protein: CASSITPRGDYGYTF; CDR3 DNA: TGTGCCAGTAGTATAACGCCACGGGGGGACTATGGCTACACCTTC; V gene: TRBV19; D gene: NA; J gene: TRBJ1-2; clone size: NA
CDR3 protein: CASRHLLHPNTGELFF; CDR3 DNA: TGTGCCAGTCGACATCTTCTCCACCCGAACACCGGGGAGCTGTTTTTT; V gene: TRBV19; D gene: NA; J gene: TRBJ2-2; clone size: NA
CDR3 protein: CASSLGGGTGELFF; CDR3 DNA: TGCGCCAGCAGCTTGGGAGGGGGCACCGGGGAGCTGTTTTTT; V gene: TRBV5-1; D gene: NA; J gene: TRBJ2-2; clone size: NA
CDR3 protein: CASSLIGEDTEAFF; CDR3 DNA: TGTGCCAGCAGCTTGATTGGGGAGGACACTGAAGCTTTCTTT; V gene: TRBV5-4; D gene: NA; J gene: TRBJ1-1; clone size: NA
CDR3 protein: CASSIQGYDSPLHF; CDR3 DNA: TGCGCCAGCAGCATACAGGGTTATGATTCACCCCTCCACTTT; V gene: TRBV5-1; D gene: NA; J gene: TRBJ1-6; clone size: NA
CDR3 protein: CASNRDRVSSYEQYF; CDR3 DNA: TGTGCCAGCAACCGGGACAGGGTGAGCTCCTACGAGCAGTACTTC; V gene: TRBV7-2; D gene: TRBD1; J gene: TRBJ2-7; clone size: once
CDR3 protein: CASSSGQTSYEQYF; CDR3 DNA: TGTGCCAGCAGTTCGGGACAGACCTCCTACGAGCAGTACTTC; V gene: TRBV28; D gene: TRBD1; J gene: TRBJ2-7; clone size: NA
CDR3 protein: CASSLITGVVEQFF; CDR3 DNA: TGCGCCAGCAGCTTGATAACGGGAGTGGTTGAGCAGTTCTTC; V gene: TRBV5-1; D gene: NA; J gene: TRBJ2-1; clone size: NA
CDR3 protein: CASSFSLNYGYTF; CDR3 DNA: TGTGCCAGCAGTTTCTCACTTAACTATGGCTACACCTTC; V gene: TRBV2; D gene: NA; J gene: TRBJ1-2; clone size: few
CDR3 protein: CASDKLAGKPYEQYF; CDR3 DNA: TGTGCCAGCGATAAACTAGCGGGCAAACCTTACGAGCAGTACTTC; V gene: TRBV7-9; D gene: TRBD2; J gene: TRBJ2-7; clone size: NA
CDR3 protein: CASSLSQQSRYTF; CDR3 DNA: TGCGCCAGCAGCTTAAGTCAACAGAGTCGCTACACCTTC; V gene: TRBV5-1; D gene: NA; J gene: TRBJ1-2; clone size: NA
CDR3 protein: CASSATGLGTEAFF; CDR3 DNA: TGTGCCAGCAGCGCGACAGGGTTGGGCACTGAAGCTTTCTTT; V gene: TRBV9; D gene: TRBD1; J gene: TRBJ1-1; clone size: NA
CDR3 protein: CASSPGQYDEQYF; CDR3 DNA: TGTGCCAGCTCACCAGGACAGTACGACGAGCAGTACTTC; V gene: TRBV18; D gene: NA; J gene: TRBJ2-7; clone size: NA
CDR3 protein: CASSLGPGGDSPLHF; CDR3 DNA: TGTGCCAGCAGCTTAGGACCGGGGGGGGATTCACCCCTCCACTTT; V gene: TRBV7-9; D gene: NA; J gene: TRBJ1-6; clone size: NA
CDR3 protein: CASSVEAMNTEAFF; CDR3 DNA: TGTGCCAGCAGCGTCGAAGCAATGAACACTGAAGCTTTCTTT; V gene: TRBV9; D gene: NA; J gene: TRBJ1-1; clone size: NA
CDR3 protein: CASSYSAVNTEAFF; CDR3 DNA: TGTGCCAGCAGTTACTCGGCGGTGAACACTGAAGCTTTCTTT; V gene: TRBV6-5; D gene: NA; J gene: TRBJ1-1; clone size: few
CDR3 protein: CATGQGNTGELFF; CDR3 DNA: TGTGCCACGGGACAGGGGAACACCGGGGAGCTGTTTTTT; V gene: TRBV6-5; D gene: TRBD1; J gene: TRBJ2-2; clone size: NA
CDR3 protein: CASRTLPKGYTF; CDR3 DNA: TGTGCTAGCCGGACTCTCCCAAAGGGCTACACCTTC; V gene: TRBV28; D gene: NA; J gene: TRBJ1-2; clone size: NA
CDR3 protein: CASRVGGSGGNTIYF; CDR3 DNA: TGTGCCAGCAGGGTCGGGGGGTCAGGTGGAAACACCATATATTTT; V gene: TRBV28; D gene: NA; J gene: TRBJ1-3; clone size: NA
CDR3 protein: CARGRRGRGYTF; CDR3 DNA: TGTGCCAGAGGCCGGCGGGGGCGCGGCTACACCTTC; V gene: TRBV6-4; D gene: NA; J gene: TRBJ1-2; clone size: NA
CDR3 protein: CASSLLGVAGTDTQYF; CDR3 DNA: TGTGCCAGCAGTTTATTGGGGGTAGCGGGAACAGATACGCAGTATTTT; V gene: TRBV27; D gene: TRBD2; J gene: TRBJ2-3; clone size: NA
CDR3 protein: CASTGTGGFGYTF; CDR3 DNA: TGTGCCAGTACCGGGACAGGGGGCTTTGGCTACACCTTC; V gene: TRBV19; D gene: TRBD1; J gene: TRBJ1-2; clone size: NA
CDR3 protein: CASSPRTGVYGYTF; CDR3 DNA: TGTGCCAGCAGCCCGCGGACAGGAGTCTATGGCTACACCTTC; V gene: TRBV7-9; D gene: TRBD1; J gene: TRBJ1-2; clone size: NA
CDR3 protein: CASSVAFQETQYF; CDR3 DNA: TGTGCCAGCAGCGTAGCTTTTCAAGAGACCCAGTACTTC; V gene: TRBV9; D gene: NA; J gene: TRBJ2-5; clone size: NA
CDR3 protein: CASSFSANTGELFF; CDR3 DNA: TGTGCCAGCAGCTTTTCCGCGAACACCGGGGAGCTGTTTTTT; V gene: TRBV7-9; D gene: NA; J gene: TRBJ2-2; clone size: few
CDR3 protein: CSVAGVLYQETQYF; CDR3 DNA: TGCAGCGTCGCAGGGGTTTTGTACCAAGAGACCCAGTACTTC; V gene: TRBV29-1; D gene: NA; J gene: TRBJ2-5; clone size: NA
CDR3 protein: CAWAGTGDSPLHF; CDR3 DNA: TGTGCCTGGGCCGGGACGGGAGATTCACCCCTCCACTTT; V gene: TRBV30; D gene: NA; J gene: TRBJ1-6; clone size: NA